The source of this T cell receptor beta chain is a study of T-cell reconstitution after alpha-beta-depleted transplantation in children. Researchers prepared the TCRbeta library using unique molecular identifiers, the study reports. Each CDR3 protein is one row after TCRdb ran MiXCR on the PCR reads. Among about 460,000 distinct CDR3 sequences listed, about 10% were seen once. Regarding the study as a whole: Diversity and T-cell counts at one year after transplant derived mostly from new T cells. The origin of alpha-beta T cells about two months after transplant was reportedly several hundred expanded graft clones.

Trimming took 1 base from V and 0 from J, leaving 11 bases between them. The CDR3 extends over 15 amino acids. The V gene's germline CDR1 is SGHRS and CDR2 YFSETQ. The table lists this clonotype with many counts. Its antigen is undetermined. The sequence derives from a child between 2 and 9 years old with inherited bone marrow failure, due to receive a stem cell transplant. This chain joins TRBV5-1 and TRBJ2-7; no clear D gene. The material sequenced was PBMCs, taken before TCRalphabeta/CD19-depleted stem cell transplant. CDR3 loop: CASSLLPESSYEQYF. The CDR3 region has the DNA TGCGCCAGCAGCTTGTTACCGGAGAGCTCCTACGAGCAGTACTTC.